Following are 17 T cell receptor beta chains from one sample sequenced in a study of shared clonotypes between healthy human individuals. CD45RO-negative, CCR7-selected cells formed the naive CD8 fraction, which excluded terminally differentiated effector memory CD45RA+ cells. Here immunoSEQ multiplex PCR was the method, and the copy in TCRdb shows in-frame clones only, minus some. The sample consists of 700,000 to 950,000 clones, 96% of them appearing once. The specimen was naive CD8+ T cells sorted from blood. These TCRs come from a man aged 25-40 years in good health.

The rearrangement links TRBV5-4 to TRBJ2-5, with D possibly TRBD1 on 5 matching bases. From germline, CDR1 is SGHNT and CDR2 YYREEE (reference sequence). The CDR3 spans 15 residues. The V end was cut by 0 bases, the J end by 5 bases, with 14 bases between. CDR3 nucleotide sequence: TGTGCCAGCAGCTTGGGGGCAGGGCCCTCGGAGACCCAGTACTTC. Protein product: CASSLGAGPSETQYF.

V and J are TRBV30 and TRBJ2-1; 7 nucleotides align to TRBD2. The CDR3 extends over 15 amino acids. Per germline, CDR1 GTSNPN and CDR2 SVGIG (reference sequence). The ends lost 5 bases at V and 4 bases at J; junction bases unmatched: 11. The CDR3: CAWEPPSGRYNEQFF. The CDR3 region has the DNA TGTGCCTGGGAACCACCTAGCGGCCGTTACAATGAGCAGTTCTTC.

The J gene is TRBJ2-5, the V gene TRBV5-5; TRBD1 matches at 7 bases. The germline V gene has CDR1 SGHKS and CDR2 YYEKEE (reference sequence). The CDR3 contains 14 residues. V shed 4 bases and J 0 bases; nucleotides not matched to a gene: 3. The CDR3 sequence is CASSPTGNQETQYF. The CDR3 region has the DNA TGTGCCAGCAGCCCGACAGGGAACCAAGAGACCCAGTACTTC.

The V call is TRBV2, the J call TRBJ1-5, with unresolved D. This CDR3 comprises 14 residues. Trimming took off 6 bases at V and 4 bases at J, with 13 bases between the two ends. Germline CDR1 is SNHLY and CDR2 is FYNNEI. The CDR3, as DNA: TGTGCCAGCAGGCCAGAAGGGCTGAATCAGCCCCAGCATTTT. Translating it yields CASRPEGLNQPQHF.

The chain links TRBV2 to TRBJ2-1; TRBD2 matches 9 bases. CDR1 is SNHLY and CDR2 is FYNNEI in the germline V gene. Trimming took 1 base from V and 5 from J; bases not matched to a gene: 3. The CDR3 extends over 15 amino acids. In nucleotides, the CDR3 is TGTGCCAGCAGTGAAGGGTTAGCGGGGGACAATGAGCAGTTCTTC. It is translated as CASSEGLAGDNEQFF.

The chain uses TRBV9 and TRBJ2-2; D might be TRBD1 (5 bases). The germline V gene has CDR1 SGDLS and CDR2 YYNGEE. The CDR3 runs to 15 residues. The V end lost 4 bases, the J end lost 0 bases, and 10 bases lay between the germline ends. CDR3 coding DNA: TGTGCCAGCAGCATTCAGACAGCGAACACCGGGGAGCTGTTTTTT. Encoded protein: CASSIQTANTGELFF.

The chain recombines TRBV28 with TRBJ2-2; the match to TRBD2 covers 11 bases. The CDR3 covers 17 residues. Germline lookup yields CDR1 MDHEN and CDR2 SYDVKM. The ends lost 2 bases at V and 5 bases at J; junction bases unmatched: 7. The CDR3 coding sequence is TGTGCCAGCAGTTTAGTACTAGCGGGAGAGGGAACCGGGGAGCTGTTTTTT. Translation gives CASSLVLAGEGTGELFF.

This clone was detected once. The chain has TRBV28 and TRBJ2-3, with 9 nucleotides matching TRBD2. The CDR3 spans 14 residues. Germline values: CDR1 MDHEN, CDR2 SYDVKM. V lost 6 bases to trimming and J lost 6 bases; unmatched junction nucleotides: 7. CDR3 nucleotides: TGTGCCAGCAGCTGGCGGGAGGGCCTCGATACGCAGTATTTT. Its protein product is CASSWREGLDTQYF.

CDR3 sequence (DNA): TGTGCCAGCAGTCCTACTAGCCACGAGCAGTACTTC. Translation gives CASSPTSHEQYF. The chain uses TRBV6-5 and TRBJ2-7; tentatively, D is TRBD2 (6 bases). CDR1 and CDR2 (germline): MNHEY, SVGAGI. The CDR3 covers 12 residues. The V end lost 5 bases, the J end lost 5 bases, and 10 bases lay between the germline ends.

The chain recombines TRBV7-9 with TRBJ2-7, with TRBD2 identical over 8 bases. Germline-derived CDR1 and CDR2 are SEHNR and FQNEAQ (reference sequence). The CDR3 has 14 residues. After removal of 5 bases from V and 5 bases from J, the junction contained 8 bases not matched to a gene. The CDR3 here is CASSPRTSRHEQYF. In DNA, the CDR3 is TGTGCCAGCAGCCCACGGACTAGCCGCCACGAGCAGTACTTC.

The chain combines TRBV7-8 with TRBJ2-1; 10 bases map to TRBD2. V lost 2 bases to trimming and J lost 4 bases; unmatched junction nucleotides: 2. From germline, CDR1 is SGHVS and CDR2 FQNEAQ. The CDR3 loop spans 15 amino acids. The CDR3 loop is CASSLSSGSYNEQFF. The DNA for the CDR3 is TGTGCCAGCAGCTTATCTAGCGGGAGTTACAATGAGCAGTTCTTC.

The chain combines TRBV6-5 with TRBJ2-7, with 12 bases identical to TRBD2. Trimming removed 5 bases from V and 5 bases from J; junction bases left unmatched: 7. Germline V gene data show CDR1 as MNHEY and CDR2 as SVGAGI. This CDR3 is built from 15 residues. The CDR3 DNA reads TGTGCCAGCAGTGCCCTAGCGGGAGGGCGGGACGAGCAGTACTTC. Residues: CASSALAGGRDEQYF.

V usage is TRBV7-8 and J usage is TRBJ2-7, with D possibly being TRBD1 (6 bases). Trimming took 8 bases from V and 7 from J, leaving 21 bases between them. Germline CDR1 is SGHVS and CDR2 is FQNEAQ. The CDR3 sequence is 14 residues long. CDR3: CASVNRDQPTEQYF. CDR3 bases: TGTGCCAGCGTCAACAGGGACCAACCTACGGAGCAGTACTTC.

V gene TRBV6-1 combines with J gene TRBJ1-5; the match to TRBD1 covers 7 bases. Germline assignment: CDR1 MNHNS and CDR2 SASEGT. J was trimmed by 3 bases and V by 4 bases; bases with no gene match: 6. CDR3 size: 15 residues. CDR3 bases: TGTGCCAGCAGTGGAGGACAGGTGAACAATCAGCCCCAGCATTTT. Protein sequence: CASSGGQVNNQPQHF.

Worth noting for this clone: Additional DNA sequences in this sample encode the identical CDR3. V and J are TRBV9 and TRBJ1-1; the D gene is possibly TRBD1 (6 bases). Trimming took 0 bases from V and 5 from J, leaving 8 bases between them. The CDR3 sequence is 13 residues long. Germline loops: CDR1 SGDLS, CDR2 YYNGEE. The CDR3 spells CASSVGQGTEAFF. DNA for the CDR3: TGTGCCAGCAGCGTAGGGCAGGGGACTGAAGCTTTCTTT. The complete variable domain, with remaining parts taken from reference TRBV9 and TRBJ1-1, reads DSGVTQTPKHLITATGQRVTLRCSPRSGDLSVYWYQQSLDQGLQFLIQYYNGEERAKGNILERFSAQQFPDLHSELNLSSLELGDSALYFCASSVGQGTEAFFGQGTRLTVV.

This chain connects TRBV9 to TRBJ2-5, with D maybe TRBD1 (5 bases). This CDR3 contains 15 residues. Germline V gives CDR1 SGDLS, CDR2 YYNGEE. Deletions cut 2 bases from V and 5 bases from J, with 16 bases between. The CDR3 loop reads CASSVGAILRETQYF. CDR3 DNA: TGTGCCAGCAGCGTTGGGGCGATCTTGCGTGAGACCCAGTACTTC.

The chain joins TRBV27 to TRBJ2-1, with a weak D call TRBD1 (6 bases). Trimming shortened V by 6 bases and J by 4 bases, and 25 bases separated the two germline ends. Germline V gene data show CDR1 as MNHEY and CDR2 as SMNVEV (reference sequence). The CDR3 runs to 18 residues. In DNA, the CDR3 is TGTGCCAGCAGAGACCCTACACCCCGTAGGGGGAAATACAATGAGCAGTTCTTC. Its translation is CASRDPTPRRGKYNEQFF.